This is a list of T cell receptor beta chains from one sample in a study of STAT5B mutations in CD4+ large granular lymphocyte leukemia. The assay was immunoSEQ multiplex PCR, and TCRdb's table has in-frame clones only and misses some. Here the sample spans around 30,000 clones, approximately 75% being singletons. Sequencing used CD4+ T cells from blood buffy coats. Receptors were obtained from a human donor in good health. CDR3s include the opening cysteine and the closing phenylalanine or tryptophan. The D gene is left open where the match is weak. A clone size is listed for some rows: how often the clone was seen (once, few, many), or a class if it is expanded.

d_gene: -; j_gene: TRBJ2-7; abundance: -; v_gene: TRBV6-1; CDR3aa: CASSQADSSYEQYF; CDR3nt: TGTGCCAGCAGTCAGGCGGATAGCTCCTACGAGCAGTACTTC
d_gene: TRBD1; j_gene: TRBJ2-7; abundance: -; v_gene: TRBV7-2; CDR3aa: CASSDRALYEQYF; CDR3nt: TGTGCCAGCAGTGACAGGGCCCTCTACGAGCAGTACTTC
d_gene: -; j_gene: TRBJ2-1; abundance: -; v_gene: TRBV30; CDR3aa: CAWRTTAGRLHNEQFF; CDR3nt: TGTGCCTGGAGAACTACAGCAGGGAGGCTTCACAATGAGCAGTTCTTC
d_gene: TRBD1; j_gene: TRBJ1-5; abundance: -; v_gene: TRBV12-5; CDR3aa: CASGPTGFSNQPQHF; CDR3nt: TGTGCTAGTGGTCCGACAGGGTTTAGCAATCAGCCCCAGCATTTT
d_gene: TRBD2; j_gene: TRBJ2-1; abundance: -; v_gene: TRBV5-4; CDR3aa: CASSLTSGRDNEQFF; CDR3nt: TGTGCCAGCAGCTTGACTAGCGGGAGGGACAATGAGCAGTTCTTC
d_gene: -; j_gene: TRBJ2-2; abundance: -; v_gene: TRBV6-6; CDR3aa: CASRPGKITGELFF; CDR3nt: TGTGCCAGCAGGCCGGGGAAGATCACCGGGGAGCTGTTTTTT
d_gene: -; j_gene: TRBJ2-2; abundance: -; v_gene: TRBV20-1; CDR3aa: CSAGGVGELFF; CDR3nt: TGCAGTGCCGGTGGAGTCGGGGAGCTGTTTTTT
d_gene: -; j_gene: TRBJ1-3; abundance: -; v_gene: TRBV21-1; CDR3aa: CASSVQTGGCEFPTSGNTIYF; CDR3nt: TGTGCCAGCAGCGTACAAACAGGGGGTTGTGAGTTCCCTACCTCTGGAAACACCATATATTTT
d_gene: TRBD1; j_gene: TRBJ2-7; abundance: -; v_gene: TRBV29-1; CDR3aa: CSARQGNREQYF; CDR3nt: TGCAGCGCTCGACAGGGCAACCGCGAGCAGTACTTC
d_gene: TRBD2; j_gene: TRBJ2-1; abundance: few; v_gene: TRBV5-6; CDR3aa: CASSPGAGVRIYEQFF; CDR3nt: TGTGCCAGCAGCCCAGGAGCGGGAGTAAGGATTTATGAGCAGTTCTTC
d_gene: -; j_gene: TRBJ2-1; abundance: -; v_gene: TRBV11-2; CDR3aa: CASSEGGNEQFF; CDR3nt: TGTGCCAGCAGCGAAGGGGGTAATGAGCAGTTCTTC
d_gene: TRBD2; j_gene: TRBJ2-7; abundance: -; v_gene: TRBV27; CDR3aa: CASSFGSGRYEQYF; CDR3nt: TGTGCCAGCAGTTTCGGTAGCGGGAGGTACGAGCAGTACTTC
d_gene: -; j_gene: TRBJ1-5; abundance: -; v_gene: TRBV28; CDR3aa: CASSKGTQRPINQPQHF; CDR3nt: TGTGCCAGCAGTAAGGGGACACAGAGACCTATCAATCAGCCCCAGCATTTT
d_gene: TRBD1; j_gene: TRBJ1-4; abundance: few; v_gene: TRBV25-1; CDR3aa: CASSSWTGANEKLFF; CDR3nt: TGTGCCAGCTCATCCTGGACAGGGGCTAATGAAAAACTGTTTTTT
d_gene: -; j_gene: TRBJ1-5; abundance: few; v_gene: TRBV19; CDR3aa: CASRRERAGNQPQHF; CDR3nt: TGTGCCAGTAGACGGGAAAGGGCGGGCAATCAGCCCCAGCATTTT
d_gene: TRBD2; j_gene: TRBJ2-5; abundance: -; v_gene: TRBV7-2; CDR3aa: CASSFAGGRQETQYF; CDR3nt: TGTGCCAGCAGCTTCGCGGGAGGGCGCCAAGAGACCCAGTACTTC
d_gene: -; j_gene: TRBJ1-2; abundance: -; v_gene: TRBV9; CDR3aa: CASSVDSRGYGYTF; CDR3nt: TGTGCCAGCAGCGTAGACTCCCGGGGCTATGGCTACACCTTC
d_gene: TRBD2; j_gene: TRBJ2-3; abundance: few; v_gene: TRBV5-1; CDR3aa: CASSKSGSGIDTQYF; CDR3nt: TGCGCCAGCAGCAAGAGCGGGAGTGGGATAGATACGCAGTATTTT
d_gene: -; j_gene: TRBJ2-2; abundance: -; v_gene: TRBV7-9; CDR3aa: CASRDTGELFF; CDR3nt: TGTGCCAGTCGGGACACCGGGGAGCTGTTTTTT
d_gene: -; j_gene: TRBJ2-7; abundance: -; v_gene: TRBV7-8; CDR3aa: CASSLALNRKTYYEQYF; CDR3nt: TGTGCCAGCAGCTTAGCGCTAAACCGTAAAACGTACTACGAGCAGTACTTC
d_gene: -; j_gene: TRBJ2-4; abundance: -; v_gene: TRBV6-5; CDR3aa: CASSYSTGAGNIQYF; CDR3nt: TGTGCCAGCAGTTACTCAACGGGGGCAGGAAACATTCAGTACTTC
d_gene: -; j_gene: TRBJ1-1; abundance: once; v_gene: TRBV4-3; CDR3aa: CASSQTLGPTEAFF; CDR3nt: TGCGCCAGCAGCCAAACTCTAGGGCCCACTGAAGCTTTCTTT
d_gene: TRBD2; j_gene: TRBJ2-2; abundance: -; v_gene: TRBV7-2; CDR3aa: CASSRLAGGAGELFF; CDR3nt: TGTGCCAGCAGCAGACTAGCGGGAGGGGCCGGGGAGCTGTTTTTT
d_gene: TRBD1; j_gene: TRBJ1-1; abundance: -; v_gene: TRBV6-6; CDR3aa: CASSRDRVAEAFF; CDR3nt: TGTGCCAGCAGTCGGGACAGGGTGGCTGAAGCTTTCTTT
d_gene: TRBD2; j_gene: TRBJ2-7; abundance: -; v_gene: TRBV6-1; CDR3aa: CASSEPLAGEEQYF; CDR3nt: TGTGCCAGCAGTGAACCCCTAGCGGGAGAAGAGCAGTACTTC
d_gene: TRBD2; j_gene: TRBJ2-3; abundance: -; v_gene: TRBV18; CDR3aa: CASSPTSGSTDTQYF; CDR3nt: TGTGCCAGCTCACCGACTAGCGGGAGCACAGATACGCAGTATTTT
d_gene: -; j_gene: TRBJ2-6; abundance: -; v_gene: TRBV13; CDR3aa: CASSPRSSGANVLTF; CDR3nt: TGTGCCAGCAGCCCGCGGTCCTCTGGGGCCAACGTCCTGACTTTC
d_gene: TRBD2; j_gene: TRBJ2-1; abundance: -; v_gene: TRBV13; CDR3aa: CASSLGLAGANEQFF; CDR3nt: TGTGCCAGCAGCTTAGGACTAGCGGGAGCCAATGAGCAGTTCTTC
d_gene: -; j_gene: TRBJ1-6; abundance: -; v_gene: TRBV7-8; CDR3aa: CASSTRQSQNSPLHF; CDR3nt: TGTGCCAGCAGCACCCGACAGTCACAAAATTCACCCCTCCACTTT
d_gene: -; j_gene: TRBJ1-3; abundance: -; v_gene: TRBV4-3; CDR3aa: CASSQDVLIGGNTIYF; CDR3nt: TGCGCCAGCAGCCAAGATGTATTGATCGGCGGAAACACCATATATTTT
d_gene: -; j_gene: TRBJ1-5; abundance: -; v_gene: TRBV15; CDR3aa: CATSRGGLGQPQHF; CDR3nt: TGTGCCACCAGCAGAGGCGGTTTGGGTCAGCCCCAGCATTTT
d_gene: TRBD2; j_gene: TRBJ2-3; abundance: -; v_gene: TRBV2; CDR3aa: CASGRTSGTTDTQYF; CDR3nt: TGTGCCAGCGGCAGGACTAGCGGAACCACAGATACGCAGTATTTT
d_gene: TRBD2; j_gene: TRBJ2-1; abundance: -; v_gene: TRBV18; CDR3aa: CASSPFSGGTYNEQFF; CDR3nt: TGTGCCAGCTCACCTTTTAGCGGGGGAACCTACAATGAGCAGTTCTTC
d_gene: -; j_gene: TRBJ2-7; abundance: -; v_gene: TRBV30; CDR3aa: CAWTLSGYEQYF; CDR3nt: TGTGCCTGGACCCTATCAGGTTACGAGCAGTACTTC
d_gene: -; j_gene: TRBJ2-2; abundance: few; v_gene: TRBV11-3; CDR3aa: CASSLVAAGELFF; CDR3nt: TGTGCCAGCAGCTTAGTAGCGGCCGGGGAGCTGTTTTTT
d_gene: -; j_gene: TRBJ2-1; abundance: -; v_gene: TRBV14; CDR3aa: CASSQGTFTEQFF; CDR3nt: TGTGCCAGCAGCCAAGGGACCTTCACTGAGCAGTTCTTC
d_gene: -; j_gene: TRBJ1-2; abundance: -; v_gene: TRBV5-1; CDR3aa: CASSLMNPNYGYTF; CDR3nt: TGCGCCAGCAGCTTGATGAACCCTAACTATGGCTACACCTTC
d_gene: TRBD1; j_gene: TRBJ1-3; abundance: -; v_gene: TRBV19; CDR3aa: CASSMTGNGNTIYF; CDR3nt: TGTGCCAGTAGTATGACAGGGAATGGAAACACCATATATTTT
d_gene: TRBD2; j_gene: TRBJ2-7; abundance: -; v_gene: TRBV5-6; CDR3aa: CASSSGGGYEEQYF; CDR3nt: TGTGCCAGCAGCTCTGGGGGGGGTTACGAGGAGCAGTACTTC
d_gene: TRBD2; j_gene: TRBJ2-5; abundance: -; v_gene: TRBV9; CDR3aa: CASSDRTSRTQYF; CDR3nt: TGTGCCAGCAGCGACCGGACTAGCCGGACCCAGTACTTC